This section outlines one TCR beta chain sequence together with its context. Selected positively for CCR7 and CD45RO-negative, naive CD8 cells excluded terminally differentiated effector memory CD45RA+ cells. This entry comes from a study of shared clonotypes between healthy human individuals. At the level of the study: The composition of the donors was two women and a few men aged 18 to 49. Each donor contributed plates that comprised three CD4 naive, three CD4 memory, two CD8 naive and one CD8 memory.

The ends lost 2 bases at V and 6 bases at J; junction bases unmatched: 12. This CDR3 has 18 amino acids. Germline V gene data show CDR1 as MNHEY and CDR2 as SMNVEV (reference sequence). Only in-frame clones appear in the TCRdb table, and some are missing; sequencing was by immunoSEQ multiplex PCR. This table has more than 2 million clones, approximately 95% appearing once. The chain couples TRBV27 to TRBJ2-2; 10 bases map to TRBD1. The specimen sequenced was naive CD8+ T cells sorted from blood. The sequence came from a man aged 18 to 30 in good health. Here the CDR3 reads CASSLLGTGARGAGELFF. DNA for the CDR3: TGTGCCAGCAGTTTACTCGGGACAGGGGCGCGAGGTGCCGGGGAGCTGTTTTTT.